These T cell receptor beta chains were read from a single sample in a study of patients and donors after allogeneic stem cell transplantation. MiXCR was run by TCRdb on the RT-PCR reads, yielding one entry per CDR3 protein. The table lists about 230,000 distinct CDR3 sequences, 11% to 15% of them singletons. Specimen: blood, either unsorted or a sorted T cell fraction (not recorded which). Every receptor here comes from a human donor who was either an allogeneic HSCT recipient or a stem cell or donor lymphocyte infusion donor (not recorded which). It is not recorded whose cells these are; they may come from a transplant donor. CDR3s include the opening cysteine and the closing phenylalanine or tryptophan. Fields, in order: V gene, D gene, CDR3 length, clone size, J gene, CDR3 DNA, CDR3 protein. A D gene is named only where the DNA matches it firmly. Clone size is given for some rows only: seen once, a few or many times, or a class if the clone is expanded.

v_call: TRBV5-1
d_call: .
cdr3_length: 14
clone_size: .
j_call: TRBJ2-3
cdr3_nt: TGCGCCAGCAGCTTGAGGGCGGGCCCAGATACGCAGTATTTT
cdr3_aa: CASSLRAGPDTQYF

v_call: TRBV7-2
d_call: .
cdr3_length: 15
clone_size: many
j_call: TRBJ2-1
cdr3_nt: TGTGCCAGCATCGTCGATAGCGGCCGGTACAATGAGCAGTTCTTC
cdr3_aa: CASIVDSGRYNEQFF

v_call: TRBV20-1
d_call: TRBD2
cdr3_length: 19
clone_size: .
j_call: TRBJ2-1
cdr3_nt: TGCAGTGCTAGATCCTCGGGACTAGCGGGGGGGCCCTCCTACAATGAGCAGTTCTTC
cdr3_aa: CSARSSGLAGGPSYNEQFF

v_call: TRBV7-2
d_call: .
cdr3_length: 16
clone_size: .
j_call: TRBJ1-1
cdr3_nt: TGTGCCAGCAGCTCAGCCCGGGAGGGTCCGGGCACTGAAGCTTTCTTT
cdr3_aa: CASSSAREGPGTEAFF

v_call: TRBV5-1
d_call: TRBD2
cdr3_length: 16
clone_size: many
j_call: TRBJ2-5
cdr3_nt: TGCGCCAGCAGCTCCCTACTAGCGGGGTACCAAGAGACCCAGTACTTC
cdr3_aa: CASSSLLAGYQETQYF

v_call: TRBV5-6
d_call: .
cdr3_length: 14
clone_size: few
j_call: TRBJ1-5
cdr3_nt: TGTGCCAGCAGCTTGGTTGGCGGGAATCAGCCCCAGCATTTT
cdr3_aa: CASSLVGGNQPQHF

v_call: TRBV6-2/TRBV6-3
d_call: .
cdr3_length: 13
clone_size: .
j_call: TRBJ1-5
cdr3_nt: TGTGCCAGCAGTTTCGCACGCAATCAGCCCCAGCATTTT
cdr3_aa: CASSFARNQPQHF

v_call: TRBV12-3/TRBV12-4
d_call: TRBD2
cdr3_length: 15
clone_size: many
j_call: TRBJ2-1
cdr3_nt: TGTGCCAGCAGTTTTGGACTAGAGCGCTCCAATGAGCAGTTCTTC
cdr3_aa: CASSFGLERSNEQFF

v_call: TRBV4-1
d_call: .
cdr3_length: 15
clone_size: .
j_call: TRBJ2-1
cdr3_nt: TGCGCCAGCAGCTCCGGGACGGCTACCTACAATGAGCAGTTCTTC
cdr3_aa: CASSSGTATYNEQFF

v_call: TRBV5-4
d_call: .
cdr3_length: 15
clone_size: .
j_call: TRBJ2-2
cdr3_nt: TGTGCCAGCAGCTTTTTCCAGGCTAACACCGGGGAGCTGTTTTTT
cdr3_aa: CASSFFQANTGELFF

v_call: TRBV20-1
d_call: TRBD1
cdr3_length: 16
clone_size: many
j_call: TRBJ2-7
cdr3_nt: TGCAGTGCTAGAAAAAGCGGGACAGGGTCCCTTGGTGAGCAGTACTTC
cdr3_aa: CSARKSGTGSLGEQYF

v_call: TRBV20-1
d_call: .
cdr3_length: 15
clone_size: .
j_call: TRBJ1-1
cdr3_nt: TGCAGTGCTAGAGATATCGAGAGGGGCTGGTTAGAAGCTTTCTTT
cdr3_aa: CSARDIERGWLEAFF

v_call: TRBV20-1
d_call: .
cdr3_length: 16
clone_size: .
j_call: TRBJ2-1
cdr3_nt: TGCAGTGCTAGGAGGATAGACAGGGAGGGAAAAAATGAGCAGTTCTTC
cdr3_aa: CSARRIDREGKNEQFF

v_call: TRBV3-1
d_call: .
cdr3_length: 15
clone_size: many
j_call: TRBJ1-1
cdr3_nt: TGTGCCAGCAGCCAAGGTGGCAGGGAGAACACTGAAGCTTTCTTT
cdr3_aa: CASSQGGRENTEAFF

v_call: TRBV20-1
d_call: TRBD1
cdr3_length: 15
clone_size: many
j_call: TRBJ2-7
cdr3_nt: TGCAGTGCTAGAGATAGGGGACAGGGGACTTGGGAGCAGTACTTC
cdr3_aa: CSARDRGQGTWEQYF

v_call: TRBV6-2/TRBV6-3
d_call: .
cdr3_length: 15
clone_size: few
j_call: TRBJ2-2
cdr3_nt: TGTGCCAGCTCCACAACGGCCAGGGGTAGCGGGGAGCTGTTTTTT
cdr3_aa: CASSTTARGSGELFF

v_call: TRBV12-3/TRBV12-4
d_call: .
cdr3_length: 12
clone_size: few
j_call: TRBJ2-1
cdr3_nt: TGTGCCAGCAGCCACTTCAGTATGAGGCAGTTCTTC
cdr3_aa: CASSHFSMRQFF

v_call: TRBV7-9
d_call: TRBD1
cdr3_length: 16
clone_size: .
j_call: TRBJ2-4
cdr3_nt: TGTGCCAGCAGCTTATACCAGCGACAGGGTGGGAACATTCAGTACTTC
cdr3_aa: CASSLYQRQGGNIQYF

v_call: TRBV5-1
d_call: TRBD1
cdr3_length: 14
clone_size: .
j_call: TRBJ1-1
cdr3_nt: TGCGCCAGCAGCTTAAGACAGGGTAGCGCTGAAGCTTTCTTT
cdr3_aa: CASSLRQGSAEAFF

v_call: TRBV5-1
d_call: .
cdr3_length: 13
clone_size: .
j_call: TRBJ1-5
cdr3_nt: TGCGCCAGCAGCTGGGGGGGCAATCAGCCCCAGCATTTT
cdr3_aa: CASSWGGNQPQHF

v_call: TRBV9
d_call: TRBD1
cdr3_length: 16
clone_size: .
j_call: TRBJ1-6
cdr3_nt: TGTGCCAGCGCTCCGGAACAGGGGCTACGGAATTCACCCCTCCACTTT
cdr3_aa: CASAPEQGLRNSPLHF

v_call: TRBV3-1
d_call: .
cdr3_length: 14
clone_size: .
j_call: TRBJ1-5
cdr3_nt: TGTGCCAGCAGCCAAGGGGGTCAAGGGCAGCCCCAGCATTTT
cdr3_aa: CASSQGGQGQPQHF

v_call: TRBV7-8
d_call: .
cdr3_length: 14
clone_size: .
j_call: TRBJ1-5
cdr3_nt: TGTGCCAGCAGCTTAGGCGGGGAGGATCAGCCCCAGCATTTT
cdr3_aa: CASSLGGEDQPQHF

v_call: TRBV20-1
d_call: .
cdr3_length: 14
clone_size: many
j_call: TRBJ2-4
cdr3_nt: TGCAGTGCTCAGGACGTTGGGGCCAAAAACATTCAGTACTTC
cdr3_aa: CSAQDVGAKNIQYF

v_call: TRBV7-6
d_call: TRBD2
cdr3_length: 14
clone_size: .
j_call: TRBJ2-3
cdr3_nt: TGTGCCAGCAGGGAAGCGGGAGGGAGAGATACGCAGTATTTT
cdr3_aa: CASREAGGRDTQYF

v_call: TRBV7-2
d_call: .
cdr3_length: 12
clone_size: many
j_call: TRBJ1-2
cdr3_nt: TGTGCCAGCAGCCCCCGGACGTCTGGCTACACCTTC
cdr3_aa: CASSPRTSGYTF

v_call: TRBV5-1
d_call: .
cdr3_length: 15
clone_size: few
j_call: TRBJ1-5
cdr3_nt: TGCGCCAGCAGCCTCGGACACCATAGCAATCAGCCCCAGCATTTT
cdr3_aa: CASSLGHHSNQPQHF

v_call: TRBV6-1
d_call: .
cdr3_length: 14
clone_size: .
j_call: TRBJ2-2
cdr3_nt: TGTGCCAGCAGCCTGGGGTCCTTCTCCGGGGAGCTGTTTTTT
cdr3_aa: CASSLGSFSGELFF

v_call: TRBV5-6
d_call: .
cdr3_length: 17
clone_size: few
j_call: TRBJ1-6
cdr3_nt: TGTGCCAGCAGCCCTACAGTCGGAGCCCTAGGGAATTCACCCCTCCACTTT
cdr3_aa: CASSPTVGALGNSPLHF

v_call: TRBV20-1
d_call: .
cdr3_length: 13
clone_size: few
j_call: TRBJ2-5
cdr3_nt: TGCAGTGCTAGCCGACATGTACAAGAGACCCAGTACTTC
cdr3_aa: CSASRHVQETQYF

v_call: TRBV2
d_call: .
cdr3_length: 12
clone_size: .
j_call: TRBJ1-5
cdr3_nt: TGTGCCAGCAGGAGGGGGGGTCAGCCCCAGCATTTT
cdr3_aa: CASRRGGQPQHF

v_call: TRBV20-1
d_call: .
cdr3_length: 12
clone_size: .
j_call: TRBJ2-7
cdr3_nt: TGCAGTGCTATGGTGGGATCCTACGAGCAGTACTTC
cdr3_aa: CSAMVGSYEQYF

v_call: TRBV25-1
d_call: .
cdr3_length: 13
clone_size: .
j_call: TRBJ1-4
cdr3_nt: TGTGCCAGCAGTGAACGGGCTAATGAAAAACTGTTTTTT
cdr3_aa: CASSERANEKLFF

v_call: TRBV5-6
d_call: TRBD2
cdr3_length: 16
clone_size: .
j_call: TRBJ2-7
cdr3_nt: TGTGCCAGCAGCTTAAGAACTAGCGGGAGGGCCTACGAGCAGTACTTC
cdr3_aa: CASSLRTSGRAYEQYF

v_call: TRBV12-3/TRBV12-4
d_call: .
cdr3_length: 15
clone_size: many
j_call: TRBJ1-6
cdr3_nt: TGTGCCAGCACCCCAGGTTACAAGGGCAGTTCACCCCTCCACTTT
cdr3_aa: CASTPGYKGSSPLHF

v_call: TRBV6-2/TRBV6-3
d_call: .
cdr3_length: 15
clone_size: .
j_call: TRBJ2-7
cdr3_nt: .
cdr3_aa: CASSYFRGLRYEQYF

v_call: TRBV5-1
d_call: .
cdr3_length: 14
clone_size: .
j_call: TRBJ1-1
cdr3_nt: TGCGCCAGCAGCTTGCAACAGGGTTACACTGAAGCTTTCTTT
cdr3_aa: CASSLQQGYTEAFF

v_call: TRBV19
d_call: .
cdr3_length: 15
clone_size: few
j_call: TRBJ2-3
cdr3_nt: TGTGCCAGTATGGGGTTGAGGGGCAAAAGAGATACGCAGTATTTT
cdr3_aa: CASMGLRGKRDTQYF

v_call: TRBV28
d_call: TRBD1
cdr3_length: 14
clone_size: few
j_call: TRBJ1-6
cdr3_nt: TGTGCCAGCTATGAGGACAGGGGAACTTCACCCCTCCACTTT
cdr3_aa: CASYEDRGTSPLHF

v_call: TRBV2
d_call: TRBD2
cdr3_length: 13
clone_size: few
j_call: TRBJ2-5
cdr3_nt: TGTGCCAGCGCCGGACTAGCTGGAGAGACCCAGTACTTC
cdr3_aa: CASAGLAGETQYF

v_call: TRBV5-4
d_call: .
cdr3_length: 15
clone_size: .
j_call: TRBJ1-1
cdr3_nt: TGTGCCAGCAGCTCAGGGATTAGATGGGACACTGAAGCTTTCTTT
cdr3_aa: CASSSGIRWDTEAFF

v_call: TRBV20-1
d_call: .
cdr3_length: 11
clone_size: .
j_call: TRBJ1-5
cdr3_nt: TGCAGTGCTCCCCGTTGTCAGCCCCAGCATTTT
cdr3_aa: CSAPRCQPQHF

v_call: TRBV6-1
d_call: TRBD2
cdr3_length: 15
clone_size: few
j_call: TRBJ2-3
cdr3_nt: TGTGCCAGCAGGGGACTAGCGTCTAGCACAGATACGCAGTATTTT
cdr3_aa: CASRGLASSTDTQYF

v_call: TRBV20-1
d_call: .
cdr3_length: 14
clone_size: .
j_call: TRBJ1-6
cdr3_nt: TGCAGTGCTAAAACGGGGGGGGTGGGTTCACCCCTCCACTTT
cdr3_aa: CSAKTGGVGSPLHF

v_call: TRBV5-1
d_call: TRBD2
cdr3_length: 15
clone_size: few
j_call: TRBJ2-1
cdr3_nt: TGCGCCAGCAGCTCCGGGACTAGCGTCTCCCAGGGGCAGTTCTTC
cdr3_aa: CASSSGTSVSQGQFF